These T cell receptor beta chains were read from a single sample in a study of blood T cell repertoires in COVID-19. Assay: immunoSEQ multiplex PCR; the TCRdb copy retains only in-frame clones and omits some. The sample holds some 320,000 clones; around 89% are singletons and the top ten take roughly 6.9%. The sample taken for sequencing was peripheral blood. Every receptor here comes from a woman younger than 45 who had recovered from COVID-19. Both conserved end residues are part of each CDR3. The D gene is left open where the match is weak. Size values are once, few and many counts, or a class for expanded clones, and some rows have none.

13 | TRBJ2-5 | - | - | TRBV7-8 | CASSFQVDETQYF | TGTGCCAGCAGCTTTCAGGTGGATGAGACCCAGTACTTC
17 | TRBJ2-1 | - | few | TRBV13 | CASSRPSAGAKLNEQFF | TGTGCCAGCAGCCGCCCCTCCGCGGGGGCCAAGCTCAATGAGCAGTTCTTC
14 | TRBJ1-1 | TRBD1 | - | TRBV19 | CASSYRGRGTEAFF | TGTGCCAGTAGTTACAGGGGGCGGGGTACTGAAGCTTTCTTT
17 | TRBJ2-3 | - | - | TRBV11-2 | CASSLGGQATSLDTQYF | TGTGCCAGCAGCTTAGGGGGGCAGGCCACTTCACTTGATACGCAGTATTTT
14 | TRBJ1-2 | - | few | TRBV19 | CASTPRPDSYGYTF | TGTGCCAGTACCCCCCGCCCGGACAGCTATGGCTACACCTTC
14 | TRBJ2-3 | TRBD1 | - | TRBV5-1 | CASSSDRGTDTQYF | TGCGCCAGCAGTTCCGACAGGGGCACAGATACGCAGTATTTT
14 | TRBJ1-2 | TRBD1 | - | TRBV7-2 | CASSLKSGGYGYTF | TGTGCCAGCAGCTTAAAATCAGGGGGTTATGGCTACACCTTC
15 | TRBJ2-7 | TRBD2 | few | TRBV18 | CASSPPLRGEDEQYF | TGTGCCAGCTCACCACCACTGCGGGGGGAGGACGAGCAGTACTTC
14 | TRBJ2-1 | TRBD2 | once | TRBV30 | CASEDSGGANEQFF | TGTGCCTCTGAAGATAGCGGGGGGGCGAATGAGCAGTTCTTC
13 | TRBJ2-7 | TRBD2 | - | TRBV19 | CASSMGGNYEQYF | TGTGCCAGTAGTATGGGGGGGAACTACGAGCAGTACTTC
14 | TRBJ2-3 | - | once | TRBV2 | CASSEALRGDTQYF | TGTGCCAGCAGTGAAGCGCTTCGGGGAGATACGCAGTATTTT
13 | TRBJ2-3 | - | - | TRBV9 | CASSVGPPDTQYF | TGTGCCAGCAGCGTAGGGCCCCCAGATACGCAGTATTTT
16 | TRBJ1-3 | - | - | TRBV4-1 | CASSQEGRSLGNTIYF | TGCGCCAGCAGCCAAGAGGGGAGGTCCTTAGGAAACACCATATATTTT
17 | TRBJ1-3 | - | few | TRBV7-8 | CASSLPGTAVSGNTIYF | TGTGCCAGCAGCTTACCTGGGACTGCTGTCTCTGGAAACACCATATATTTT
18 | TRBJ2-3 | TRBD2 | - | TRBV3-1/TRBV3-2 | CASSQASGGAGYTDTQYF | TGTGCCAGCAGCCAAGCTAGCGGGGGGGCCGGGTACACAGATACGCAGTATTTT
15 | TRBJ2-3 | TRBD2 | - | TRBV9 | CASSVADSGTDTQYF | TGTGCCAGCAGCGTAGCGGATAGCGGGACAGATACGCAGTATTTT
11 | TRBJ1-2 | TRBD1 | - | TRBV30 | CARQGGYGYTF | TGTGCCCGGCAGGGGGGATATGGCTACACCTTC
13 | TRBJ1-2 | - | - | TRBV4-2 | CASSQGITGGYTF | TGTGCCAGCAGCCAAGGAATTACGGGGGGCTACACCTTC
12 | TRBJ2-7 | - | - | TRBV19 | CASSDSHYEQYF | TGTGCCAGTAGCGACAGTCACTACGAGCAGTACTTC
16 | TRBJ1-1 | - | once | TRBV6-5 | CASSSMGEAKNTEAFF | TGTGCCAGCAGTTCCATGGGGGAGGCTAAGAACACTGAAGCTTTCTTT
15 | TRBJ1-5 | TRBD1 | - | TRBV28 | CASSGDRAGSQPQHF | TGTGCCAGCAGTGGGGACAGGGCAGGCAGTCAGCCCCAGCATTTT
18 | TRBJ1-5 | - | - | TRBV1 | CTSTSRGGQTDSNQPQHF | TGCACCAGCACCTCGCGGGGGGGCCAGACTGATAGCAATCAGCCCCAGCATTTT
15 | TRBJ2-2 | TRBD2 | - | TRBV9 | CASSESGGNTGELFF | TGTGCCAGCAGCGAAAGCGGGGGGAACACCGGGGAGCTGTTTTTT
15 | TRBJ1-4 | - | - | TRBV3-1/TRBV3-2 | CASSIRQATNEKLFF | TGTGCCAGCAGCATTCGACAAGCAACTAATGAAAAACTGTTTTTT
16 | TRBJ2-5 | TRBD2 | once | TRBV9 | CASSVVRASGQETQYF | TGTGCCAGCAGCGTAGTTAGGGCTAGCGGCCAAGAGACCCAGTACTTC
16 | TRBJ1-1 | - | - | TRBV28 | CASSLILRTLDTEAFF | TGTGCCAGCAGTTTAATACTCCGGACATTAGACACTGAAGCTTTCTTT
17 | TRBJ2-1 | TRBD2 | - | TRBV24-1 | CATSDPMITSGYNEQFF | TGTGCCACCAGTGACCCAATGATAACTAGCGGGTACAATGAGCAGTTCTTC
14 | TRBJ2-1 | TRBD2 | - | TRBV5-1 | CASMWGGNYNEQFF | TGCGCCAGCATGTGGGGGGGTAACTACAATGAGCAGTTCTTC
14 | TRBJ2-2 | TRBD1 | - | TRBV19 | CASSISGGTGELFF | TGTGCCAGTAGTATCTCAGGGGGCACCGGGGAGCTGTTTTTT
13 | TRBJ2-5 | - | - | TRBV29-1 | CSVRQSPTETQYF | TGCAGCGTTCGACAGTCCCCCACAGAGACCCAGTACTTC
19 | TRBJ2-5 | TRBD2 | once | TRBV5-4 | CASSVGFIGGDWYQETQYF | TGTGCCAGCAGCGTGGGGTTCATTGGGGGGGATTGGTACCAAGAGACCCAGTACTTC
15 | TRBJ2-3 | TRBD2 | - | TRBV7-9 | CASSISSGSTDTQYF | TGTGCCAGCAGCATCTCTAGCGGAAGCACAGATACGCAGTATTTT
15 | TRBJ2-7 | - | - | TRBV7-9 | CASSLIGRRPHEQYF | TGTGCCAGCAGCTTAATCGGCAGGCGCCCCCACGAGCAGTACTTC
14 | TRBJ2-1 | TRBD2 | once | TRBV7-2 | CASSRSAGYNEQFF | TGTGCCAGCAGCAGATCAGCGGGATACAATGAGCAGTTCTTC
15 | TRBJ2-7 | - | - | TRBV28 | CASRYRRGIPYEQYF | TGTGCCAGCAGATACCGACGCGGGATCCCTTACGAGCAGTACTTC